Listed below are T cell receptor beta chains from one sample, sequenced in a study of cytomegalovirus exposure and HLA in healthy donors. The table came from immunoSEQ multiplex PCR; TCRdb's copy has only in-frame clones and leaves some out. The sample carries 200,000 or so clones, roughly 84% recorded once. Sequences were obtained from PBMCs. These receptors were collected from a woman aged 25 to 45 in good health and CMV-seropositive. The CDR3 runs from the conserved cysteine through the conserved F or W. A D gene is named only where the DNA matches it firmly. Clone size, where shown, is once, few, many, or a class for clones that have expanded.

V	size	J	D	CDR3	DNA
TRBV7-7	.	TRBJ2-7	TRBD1	CASSVGQGAYEQYF	TGTGCTAGCAGCGTGGGACAGGGGGCATACGAGCAGTACTTC
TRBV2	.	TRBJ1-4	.	CASRETEGREKLFF	TGTGCCAGCAGAGAAACCGAAGGGAGGGAAAAACTGTTTTTT
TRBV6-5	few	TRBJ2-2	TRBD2	CASRLAGGWTGELFF	TGTGCCAGCAGACTAGCGGGAGGCTGGACCGGGGAGCTGTTTTTT
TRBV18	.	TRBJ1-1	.	CASSPDTEAFF	TGTGCCAGCTCCCCTGACACTGAAGCTTTCTTT
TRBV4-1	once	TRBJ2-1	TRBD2	CASSQGSGLAGEYEQFF	TGCGCCAGCAGCCAAGGTTCGGGACTAGCGGGAGAATATGAGCAGTTCTTC
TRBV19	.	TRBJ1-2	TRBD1	CASSSGDSNYGYTF	TGTGCCAGTAGTTCCGGGGACAGCAACTATGGCTACACCTTC
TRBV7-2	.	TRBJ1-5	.	CASSLIRGEGQPQHF	TGTGCCAGCAGCTTAATCCGAGGGGAGGGTCAGCCCCAGCATTTT
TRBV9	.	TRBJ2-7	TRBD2	CASSASLGGEYEQYF	TGTGCCAGCAGCGCGTCACTCGGGGGGGAATACGAGCAGTACTTC
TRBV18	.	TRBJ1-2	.	CASSPRTAVYGYTF	TGTGCCAGCTCACCAAGGACAGCCGTTTATGGCTACACCTTC
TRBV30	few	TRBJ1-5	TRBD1	CAWSPDRDQPQHF	TGTGCCTGGAGCCCGGACAGGGATCAGCCCCAGCATTTT
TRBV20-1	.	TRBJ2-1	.	CSARSNEQFF	TGCAGTGCTAGGTCGAATGAGCAGTTCTTC
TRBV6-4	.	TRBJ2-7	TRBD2	CASRPRAGDSYEQYF	TGTGCCAGCAGACCGAGAGCGGGGGACTCCTACGAGCAGTACTTC
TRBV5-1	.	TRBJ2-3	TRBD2	CASSVGTSRSVDTQYF	TGCGCCAGCAGCGTAGGGACTAGCAGATCGGTAGATACGCAGTATTTT
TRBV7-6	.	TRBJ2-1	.	CASSSPGGGNEQFF	TGTGCCAGCAGCTCCCCGGGTGGTGGCAATGAGCAGTTCTTC
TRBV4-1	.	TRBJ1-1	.	CASSPVIQGNTEAFF	TGCGCCAGCAGCCCAGTTATACAGGGGAACACTGAAGCTTTCTTT
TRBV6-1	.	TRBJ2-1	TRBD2	CASSDYWGGNEQFF	TGTGCCAGCAGTGATTATTGGGGGGGAAATGAGCAGTTCTTC
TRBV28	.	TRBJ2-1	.	CASTNIGGADYNEQFF	TGTGCCAGCACAAATATAGGGGGGGCCGACTACAATGAGCAGTTCTTC
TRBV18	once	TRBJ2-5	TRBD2	CASSPPDLSGGFAKTQYF	TGTGCCAGCTCACCACCAGATCTATCGGGAGGGTTCGCGAAGACCCAGTACTTC
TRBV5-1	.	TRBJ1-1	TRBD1	CASSFGDRTYTEAFF	TGCGCCAGCAGCTTTGGGGACAGGACTTACACTGAAGCTTTCTTT
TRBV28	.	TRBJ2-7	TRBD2	CASSRAGEVRHEQYF	TGTGCCAGCAGTCGAGCGGGAGAGGTACGGCACGAGCAGTACTTC
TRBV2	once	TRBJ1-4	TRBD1	CASSVKTGLNEKLFF	TGTGCCAGCAGCGTCAAGACAGGGCTTAATGAAAAACTGTTTTTT
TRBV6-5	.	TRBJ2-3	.	CASSIRGTDTQYF	TGTGCCAGCTCTATTAGGGGGACAGATACGCAGTATTTT
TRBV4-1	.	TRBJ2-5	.	CASSQGANQETQYF	TGCGCCAGCAGCCAAGGGGCTAACCAAGAGACCCAGTACTTC
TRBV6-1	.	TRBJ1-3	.	CASSEVGDYSGNTIYF	TGTGCCAGCAGTGAAGTTGGGGACTACTCTGGAAACACCATATATTTT
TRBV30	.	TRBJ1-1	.	CAWTLPSPTMNTEAFF	TGTGCCTGGACCCTTCCGTCTCCGACAATGAACACTGAAGCTTTCTTT
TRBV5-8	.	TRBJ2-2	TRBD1	CASSLSSWTGSPGELFF	TGTGCCAGCAGCTTGAGTTCGTGGACAGGGTCCCCCGGGGAGCTGTTTTTT
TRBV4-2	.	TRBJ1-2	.	CASSQVDRNFNYGYTF	TGTGCCAGCAGCCAAGTTGACAGAAACTTTAACTATGGCTACACCTTC
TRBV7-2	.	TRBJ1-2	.	CASSFNRVRGYTF	TGTGCCAGCAGCTTTAACAGGGTCCGTGGCTACACCTTC
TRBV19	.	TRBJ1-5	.	CASRPRGGNQPQHF	TGTGCCAGTAGACCACGGGGGGGCAATCAGCCCCAGCATTTT
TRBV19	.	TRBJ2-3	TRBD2	CASSELAGVSVYTQYF	TGTGCCAGTAGCGAACTAGCGGGAGTCTCCGTGTATACGCAGTATTTT
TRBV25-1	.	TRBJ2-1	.	CASSRQGQNEQFF	TGTGCCAGCAGTCGCCAAGGACAGAATGAGCAGTTCTTC
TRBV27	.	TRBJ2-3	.	CASSFTYTDTQYF	TGTGCCAGCAGTTTTACTTACACAGATACGCAGTATTTT
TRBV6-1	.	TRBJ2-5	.	CASRLQEGRETQYF	TGTGCCAGCAGGCTTCAGGAGGGAAGAGAGACCCAGTACTTC
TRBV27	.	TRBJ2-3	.	CASRSGQTDTQYF	TGTGCCAGCAGGTCTGGACAAACAGATACGCAGTATTTT
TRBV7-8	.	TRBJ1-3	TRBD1	CASSLGGTGPTIYF	TGTGCCAGCAGCTTAGGGGGGACAGGCCCTACCATATATTTT
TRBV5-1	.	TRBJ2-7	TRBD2	CASSYDFSGRAGEQYF	TGCGCCAGCAGCTATGACTTCAGCGGGAGGGCGGGGGAGCAGTACTTC
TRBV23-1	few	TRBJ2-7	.	CASSLQGIPYEQYF	TGCGCCAGCAGTCTACAGGGTATTCCCTACGAGCAGTACTTC
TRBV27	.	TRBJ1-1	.	CASSLGVAGRRGEAFF	TGTGCCAGCAGTTTAGGGGTGGCGGGAAGGAGGGGTGAAGCTTTCTTT
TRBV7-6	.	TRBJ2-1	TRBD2	CASSLLAGGPNEQFF	TGTGCCAGCAGCTTGCTAGCGGGAGGGCCTAATGAGCAGTTCTTC
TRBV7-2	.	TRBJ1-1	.	CASSSAGNTEAFF	TGTGCCAGCAGCTCCGCAGGGAACACTGAAGCTTTCTTT
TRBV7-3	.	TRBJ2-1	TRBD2	CASSLTESWREGGNEQFF	TGTGCCAGCAGCTTAACGGAAAGTTGGCGGGAGGGCGGCAATGAGCAGTTCTTC
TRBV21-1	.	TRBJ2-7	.	CASTREDSTYEQYF	TGTGCCAGCACCCGGGAGGACAGCACCTACGAGCAGTACTTC
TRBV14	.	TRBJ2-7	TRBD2	CASSPRTSGPYEQYF	TGTGCCAGCAGCCCAAGGACTAGCGGACCCTACGAGCAGTACTTC
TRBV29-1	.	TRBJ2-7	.	CSVERGSYEQYF	TGCAGCGTTGAACGGGGGAGCTACGAGCAGTACTTC
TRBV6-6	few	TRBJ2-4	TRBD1	CASSYGSGTGLNIQYF	TGTGCCAGCAGTTACGGATCCGGGACAGGGCTAAACATTCAGTACTTC
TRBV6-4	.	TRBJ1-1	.	CASSEEETAEAFF	TGTGCCAGCAGTGAGGAGGAAACGGCTGAAGCTTTCTTT
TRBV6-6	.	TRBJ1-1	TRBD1	CASSPRGQGAGTEAFF	TGTGCCAGCAGCCCCCGGGGACAGGGGGCGGGCACTGAAGCTTTCTTT
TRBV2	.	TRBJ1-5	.	CASREDQPQHF	TGTGCCAGCAGGGAGGATCAGCCCCAGCATTTT
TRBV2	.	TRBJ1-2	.	CASSEGPNYGYTF	TGTGCCAGCAGTGAAGGGCCTAACTATGGCTACACCTTC
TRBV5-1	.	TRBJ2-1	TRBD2	CASSLELAGAYNEQFF	TGCGCCAGCAGCTTGGAACTAGCGGGAGCCTACAATGAGCAGTTCTTC
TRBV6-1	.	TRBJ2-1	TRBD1	CASTRVRGPGDEQFF	TGTGCCAGCACAAGGGTCAGGGGGCCGGGTGATGAGCAGTTCTTC
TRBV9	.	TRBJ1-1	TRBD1	CASGTGALSNTEAFF	TGTGCCAGCGGCACAGGGGCCCTCTCGAACACTGAAGCTTTCTTT
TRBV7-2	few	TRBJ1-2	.	CASSLEEIQGYGYTF	TGTGCCAGCAGCTTAGAAGAAATACAGGGTTATGGCTACACCTTC
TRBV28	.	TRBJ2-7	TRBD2	CASSLGGRGYTTEQYF	TGTGCCAGCAGTTTAGGCGGGAGGGGGTACACTACCGAGCAGTACTTC
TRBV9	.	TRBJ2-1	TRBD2	CASGTSAYNEQFF	TGTGCCAGCGGGACTAGCGCTTACAATGAGCAGTTCTTC
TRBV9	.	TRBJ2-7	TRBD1	CASSVGQGQGYEQYF	TGTGCCAGCAGCGTGGGCCAGGGACAGGGATACGAGCAGTACTTC